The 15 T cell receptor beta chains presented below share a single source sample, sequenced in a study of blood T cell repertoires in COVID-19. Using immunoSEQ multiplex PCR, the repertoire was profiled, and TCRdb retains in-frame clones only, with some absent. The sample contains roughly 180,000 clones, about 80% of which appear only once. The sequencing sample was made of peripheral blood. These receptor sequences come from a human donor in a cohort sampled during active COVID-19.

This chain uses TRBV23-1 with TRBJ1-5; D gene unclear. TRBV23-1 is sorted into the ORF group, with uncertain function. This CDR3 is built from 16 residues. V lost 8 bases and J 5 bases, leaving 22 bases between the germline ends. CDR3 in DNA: TGCGCCAGCGACTCCCTCAGCGGAGGGCCGGATCAGCCCCAGCATTTT. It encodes CASDSLSGGPDQPQHF.

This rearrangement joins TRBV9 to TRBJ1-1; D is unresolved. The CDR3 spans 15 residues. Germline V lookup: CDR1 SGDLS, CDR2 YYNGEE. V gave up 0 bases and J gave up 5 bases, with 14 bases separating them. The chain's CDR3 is CASSVGSLAGTEAFF. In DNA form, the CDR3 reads TGTGCCAGCAGCGTAGGTAGCCTCGCGGGGACTGAAGCTTTCTTT.

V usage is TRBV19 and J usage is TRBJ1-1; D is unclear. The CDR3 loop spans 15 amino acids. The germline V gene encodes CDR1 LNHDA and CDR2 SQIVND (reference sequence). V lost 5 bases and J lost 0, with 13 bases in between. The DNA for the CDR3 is TGTGCCAGTAGTTCCCGGGGAACGATGAACACTGAAGCTTTCTTT. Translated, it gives CASSSRGTMNTEAFF.

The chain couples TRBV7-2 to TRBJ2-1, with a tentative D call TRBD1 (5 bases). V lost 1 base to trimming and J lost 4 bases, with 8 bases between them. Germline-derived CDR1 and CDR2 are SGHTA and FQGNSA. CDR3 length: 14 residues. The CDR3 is CASSLGQQYNEQFF. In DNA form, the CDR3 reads TGTGCCAGCAGCTTAGGACAGCAATACAATGAGCAGTTCTTC.

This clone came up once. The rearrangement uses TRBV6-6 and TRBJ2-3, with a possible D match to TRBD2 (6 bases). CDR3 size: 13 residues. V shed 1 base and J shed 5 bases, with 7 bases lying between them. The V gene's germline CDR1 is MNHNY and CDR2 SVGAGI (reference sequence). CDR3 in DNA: TGTGCCAGCAGTTACTTGGGGGGAGATACGCAGTATTTT. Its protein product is CASSYLGGDTQYF.

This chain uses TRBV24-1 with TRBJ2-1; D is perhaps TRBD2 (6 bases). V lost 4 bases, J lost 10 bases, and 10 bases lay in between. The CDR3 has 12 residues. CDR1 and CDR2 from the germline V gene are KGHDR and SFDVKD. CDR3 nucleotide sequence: TGTGCCACCAGTGACTCTGGACTAGAGCAGTTCTTC. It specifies CATSDSGLEQFF.

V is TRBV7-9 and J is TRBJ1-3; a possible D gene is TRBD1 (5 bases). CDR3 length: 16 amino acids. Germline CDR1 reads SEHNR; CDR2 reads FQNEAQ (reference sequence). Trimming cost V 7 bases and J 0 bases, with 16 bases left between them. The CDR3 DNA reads TGTGCCAGCATCAAAATGGGGCCCCACTCTGGAAACACCATATATTTT. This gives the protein CASIKMGPHSGNTIYF.

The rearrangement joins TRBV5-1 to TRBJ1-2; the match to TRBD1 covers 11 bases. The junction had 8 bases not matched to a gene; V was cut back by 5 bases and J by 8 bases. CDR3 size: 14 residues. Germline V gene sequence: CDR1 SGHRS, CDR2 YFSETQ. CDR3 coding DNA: TGCGCCAGCAGTTCCGGGACAGGGGGTACGGGCTACACCTTC. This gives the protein CASSSGTGGTGYTF.

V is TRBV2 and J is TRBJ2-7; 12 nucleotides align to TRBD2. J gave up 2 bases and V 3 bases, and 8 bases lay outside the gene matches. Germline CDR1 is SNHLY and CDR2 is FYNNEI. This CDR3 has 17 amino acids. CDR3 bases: TGTGCCAGCAGTGATGAGACCCTAGCGGGGGGGCCCTACGAGCAGTACTTC. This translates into CASSDETLAGGPYEQYF. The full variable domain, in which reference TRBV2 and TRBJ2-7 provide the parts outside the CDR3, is EPEVTQTPSHQVTQMGQEVILRCVPISNHLYFYWYRQILGQKVEFLVSFYNNEISEKSEIFDDQFSVERPDGSNFTLKIRSTKLEDSAMYFCASSDETLAGGPYEQYFGPGTRLTVT.

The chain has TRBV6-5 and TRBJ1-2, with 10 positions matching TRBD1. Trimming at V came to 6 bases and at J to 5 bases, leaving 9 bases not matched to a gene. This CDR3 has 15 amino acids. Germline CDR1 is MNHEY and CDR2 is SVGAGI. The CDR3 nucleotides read TGTGCCAGCAGACAAAGACCGGGACAGGGGTATGGCTACACCTTC. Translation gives CASRQRPGQGYGYTF.

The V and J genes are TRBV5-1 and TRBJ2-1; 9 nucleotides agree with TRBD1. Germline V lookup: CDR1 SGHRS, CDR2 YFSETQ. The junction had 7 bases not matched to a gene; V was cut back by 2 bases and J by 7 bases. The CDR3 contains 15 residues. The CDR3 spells CASSLNTGTGNEQFF. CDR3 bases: TGCGCCAGCAGCTTAAACACCGGGACAGGGAATGAGCAGTTCTTC.

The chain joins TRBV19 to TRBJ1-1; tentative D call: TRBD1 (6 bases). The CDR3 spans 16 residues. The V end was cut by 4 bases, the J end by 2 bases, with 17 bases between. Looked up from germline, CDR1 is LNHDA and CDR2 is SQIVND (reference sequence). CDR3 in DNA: TGTGCCAGTAGTACCCTCGGCAGGGGCCTAAACACTGAAGCTTTCTTT. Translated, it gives CASSTLGRGLNTEAFF.

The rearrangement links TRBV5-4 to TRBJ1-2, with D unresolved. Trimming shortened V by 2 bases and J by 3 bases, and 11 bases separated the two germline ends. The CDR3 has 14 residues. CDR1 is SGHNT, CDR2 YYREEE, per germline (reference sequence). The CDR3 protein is CASSFLEGDYGYTF. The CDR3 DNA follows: TGTGCCAGCAGCTTTCTAGAGGGCGACTATGGCTACACCTTC.

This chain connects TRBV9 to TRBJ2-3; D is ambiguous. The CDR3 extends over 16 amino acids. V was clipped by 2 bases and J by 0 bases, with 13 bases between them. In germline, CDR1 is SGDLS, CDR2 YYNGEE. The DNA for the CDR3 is TGTGCCAGCAGCGTCGAGCAGACATCTAGCACAGATACGCAGTATTTT. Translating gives CASSVEQTSSTDTQYF.

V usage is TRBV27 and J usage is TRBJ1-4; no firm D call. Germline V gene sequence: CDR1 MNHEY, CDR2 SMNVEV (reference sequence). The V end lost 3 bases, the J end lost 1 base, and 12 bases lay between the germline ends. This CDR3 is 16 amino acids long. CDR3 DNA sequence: TGTGCCAGCAGTTTTTCCGGGTACGAAACTAATGAAAAACTGTTTTTT. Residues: CASSFSGYETNEKLFF.